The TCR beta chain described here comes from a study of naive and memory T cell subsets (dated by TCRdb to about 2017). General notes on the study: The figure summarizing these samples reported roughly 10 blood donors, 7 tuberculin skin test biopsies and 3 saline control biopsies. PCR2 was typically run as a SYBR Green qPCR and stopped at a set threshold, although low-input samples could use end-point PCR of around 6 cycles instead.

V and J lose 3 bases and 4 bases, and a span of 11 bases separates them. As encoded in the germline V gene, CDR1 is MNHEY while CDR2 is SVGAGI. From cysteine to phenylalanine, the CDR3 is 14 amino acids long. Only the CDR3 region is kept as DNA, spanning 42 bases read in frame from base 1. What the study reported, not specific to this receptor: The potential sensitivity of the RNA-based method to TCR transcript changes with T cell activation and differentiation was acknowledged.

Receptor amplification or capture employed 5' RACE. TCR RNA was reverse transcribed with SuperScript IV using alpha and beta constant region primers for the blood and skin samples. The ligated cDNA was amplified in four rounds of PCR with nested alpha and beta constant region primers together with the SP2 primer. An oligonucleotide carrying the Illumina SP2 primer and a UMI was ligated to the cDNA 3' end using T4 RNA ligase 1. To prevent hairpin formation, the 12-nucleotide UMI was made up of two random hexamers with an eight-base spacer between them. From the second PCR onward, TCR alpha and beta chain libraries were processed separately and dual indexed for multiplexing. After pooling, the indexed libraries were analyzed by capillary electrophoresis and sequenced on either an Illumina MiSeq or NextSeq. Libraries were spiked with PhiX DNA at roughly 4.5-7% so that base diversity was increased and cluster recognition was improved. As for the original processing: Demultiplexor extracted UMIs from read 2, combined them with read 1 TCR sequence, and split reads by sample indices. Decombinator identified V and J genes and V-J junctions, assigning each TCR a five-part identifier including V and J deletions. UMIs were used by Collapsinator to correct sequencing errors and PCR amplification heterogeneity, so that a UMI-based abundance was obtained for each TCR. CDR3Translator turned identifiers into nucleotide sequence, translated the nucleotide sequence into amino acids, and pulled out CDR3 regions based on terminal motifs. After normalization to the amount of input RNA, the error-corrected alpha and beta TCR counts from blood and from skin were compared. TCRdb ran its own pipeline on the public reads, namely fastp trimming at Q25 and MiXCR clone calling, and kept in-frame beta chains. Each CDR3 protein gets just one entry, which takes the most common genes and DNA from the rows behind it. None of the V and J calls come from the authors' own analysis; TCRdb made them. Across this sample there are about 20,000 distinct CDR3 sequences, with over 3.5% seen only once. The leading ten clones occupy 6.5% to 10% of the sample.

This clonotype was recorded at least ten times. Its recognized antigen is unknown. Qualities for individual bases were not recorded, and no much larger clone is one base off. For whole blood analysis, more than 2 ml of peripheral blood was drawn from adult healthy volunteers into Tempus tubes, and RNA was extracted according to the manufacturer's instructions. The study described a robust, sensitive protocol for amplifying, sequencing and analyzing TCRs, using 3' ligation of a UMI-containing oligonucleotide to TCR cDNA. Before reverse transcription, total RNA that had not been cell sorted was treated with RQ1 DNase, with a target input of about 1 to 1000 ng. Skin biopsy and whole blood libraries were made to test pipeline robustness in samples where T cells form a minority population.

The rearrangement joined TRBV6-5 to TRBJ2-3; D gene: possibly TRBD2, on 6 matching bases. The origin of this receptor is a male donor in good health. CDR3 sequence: CASSYAGRADTQYF. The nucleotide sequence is TGTGCCAGCAGTTATGCGGGACGGGCAGATACGCAGTATTTT.